This paragraph covers one T cell receptor (beta chain) sequence. Antigen unknown. V was pared by 3 bases and J by 0 bases, with 6 bases of the junction left unmatched. The length of the CDR3 is 16 residues. CDR1 and CDR2 (germline): SGHNT, YYREEE (reference sequence). The entry originates in a study of cytomegalovirus exposure and HLA in healthy donors. For the study at large: Ancestry clustering placed around four fifths of a few hundred genotyped donors in the Caucasian-associated cluster.

Study outcomes and limitations: Productive status was seen about 90% or about 30% of the time for most TCR beta V segments in an earlier analysis.

13 Jbeta primers and 60 Vbeta primers were used for the PCR. TCRdb's copy holds only in-frame clones and misses some; the assay was immunoSEQ multiplex PCR. This table holds over 70,000 clones, 80% found once. Sequencing was performed on PBMCs. This clonotype originated in a woman aged 45-59 years in good health and CMV-seropositive. This chain links TRBV5-4 with TRBJ1-3; TRBD1 matches 7 bases. Here the CDR3 reads CASSSRTGPSGNTIYF. CDR3 sequence (DNA): TGTGCCAGCAGCTCTCGGACAGGTCCCTCTGGAAACACCATATATTTT.